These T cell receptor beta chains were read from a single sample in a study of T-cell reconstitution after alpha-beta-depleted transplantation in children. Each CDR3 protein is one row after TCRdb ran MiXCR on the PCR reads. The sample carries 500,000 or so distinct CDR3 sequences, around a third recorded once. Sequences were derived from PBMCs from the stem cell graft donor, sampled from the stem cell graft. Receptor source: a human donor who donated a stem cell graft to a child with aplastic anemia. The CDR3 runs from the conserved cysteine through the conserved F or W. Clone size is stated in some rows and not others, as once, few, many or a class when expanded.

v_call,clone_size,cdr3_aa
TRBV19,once,CASSLLTGEYQPQHF
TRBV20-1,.,CSAHVQPSGTDTQYF
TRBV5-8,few,CASSLEPGDRGYEQYF
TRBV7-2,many,CASSLAGGPTDTQYF
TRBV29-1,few,CSVARDRADTQYF
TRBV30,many,CAWSVRERDTQYF
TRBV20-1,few,CSANQGALSDTEAFF
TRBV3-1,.,CASSPWGQGYEQYF
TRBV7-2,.,CASSLALSTRMNTEAFF
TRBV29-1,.,CSVSGSSNQPQHF
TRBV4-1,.,CASSQDPEGANYGYTF
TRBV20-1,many,CSARTSGLAKNIQYF
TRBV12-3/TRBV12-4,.,CASSPRASGTDTQYF
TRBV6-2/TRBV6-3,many,CASSPGTAGELFF
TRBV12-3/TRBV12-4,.,CASSSWGPNSGNTIYF
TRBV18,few,CASSPADSEAFF
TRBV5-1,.,CASSPGQGTNTEAFF
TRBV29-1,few,CSVMTGDGYTF
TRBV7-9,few,CASSLLGQKGYNEQFF
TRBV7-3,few,CASSRGRTPREEQYF
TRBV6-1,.,CASRPGQGLSTEAFF
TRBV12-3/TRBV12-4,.,CASSLAPSIYGYTF
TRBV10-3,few,CAISEGGLLPNYGYTF
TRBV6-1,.,CASRGGFGADTQYF
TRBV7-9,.,CASSLAARGLDTQYF
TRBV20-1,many,CSAKGTSGSESYEQYF
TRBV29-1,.,CSVPTGSAGEQYF